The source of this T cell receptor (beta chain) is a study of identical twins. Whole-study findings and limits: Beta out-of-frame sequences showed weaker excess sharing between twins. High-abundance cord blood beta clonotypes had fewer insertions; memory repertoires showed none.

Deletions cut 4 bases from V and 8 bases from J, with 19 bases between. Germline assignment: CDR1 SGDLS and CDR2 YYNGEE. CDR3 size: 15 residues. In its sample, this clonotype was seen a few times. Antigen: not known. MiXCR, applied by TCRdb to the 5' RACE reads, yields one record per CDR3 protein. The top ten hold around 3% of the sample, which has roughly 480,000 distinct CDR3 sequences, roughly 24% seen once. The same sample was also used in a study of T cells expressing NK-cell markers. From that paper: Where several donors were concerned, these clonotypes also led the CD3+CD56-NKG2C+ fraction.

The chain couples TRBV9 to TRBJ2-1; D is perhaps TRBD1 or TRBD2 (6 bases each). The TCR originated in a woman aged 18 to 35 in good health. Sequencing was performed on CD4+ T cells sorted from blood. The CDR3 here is CASSPQRRGDHEQFF. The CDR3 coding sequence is TGTGCCAGCAGCCCCCAACGGAGGGGGGACCATGAGCAGTTCTTC. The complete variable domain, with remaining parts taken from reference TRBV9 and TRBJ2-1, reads DSGVTQTPKHLITATGQRVTLRCSPRSGDLSVYWYQQSLDQGLQFLIQYYNGEERAKGNILERFSAQQFPDLHSELNLSSLELGDSALYFCASSPQRRGDHEQFFGPGTRLTVL.